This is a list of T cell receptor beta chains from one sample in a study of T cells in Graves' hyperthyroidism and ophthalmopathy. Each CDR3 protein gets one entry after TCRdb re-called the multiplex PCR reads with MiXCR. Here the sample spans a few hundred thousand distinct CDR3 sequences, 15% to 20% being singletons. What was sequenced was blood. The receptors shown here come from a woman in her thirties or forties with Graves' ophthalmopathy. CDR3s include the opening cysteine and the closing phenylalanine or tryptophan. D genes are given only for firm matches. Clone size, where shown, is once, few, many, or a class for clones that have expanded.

CDR3: CASSEKRQPGETQYF
DNA: TGCGCCAGCAGTGAAAAAAGACAGCCCGGAGAGACCCAGTACTTC
D: .
V: TRBV10-1
J: TRBJ2-5
size: many

CDR3: CSVTFKAGNTIYF
DNA: TGCAGCGTGACATTTAAAGCCGGAAACACCATATATTTT
D: .
V: TRBV29-1
J: TRBJ1-3
size: many

CDR3: CASSHDRGHTEAFF
DNA: TGTGCCAGCAGCCACGACAGGGGGCACACTGAAGCTTTCTTT
D: TRBD1
V: TRBV2
J: TRBJ1-1
size: many

CDR3: CATSISWADYGYTF
DNA: TGTGCCACCAGCATATCCTGGGCAGATTATGGCTACACCTTC
D: .
V: TRBV15
J: TRBJ1-2
size: few

CDR3: CASSYSRHLPSYEQYF
DNA: TGTGCCAGCAGTTACTCGAGGCACCTCCCCTCCTACGAGCAGTACTTC
D: .
V: TRBV6-7
J: TRBJ2-7
size: many

CDR3: CSARDRGTFYEQYF
DNA: TGCAGTGCTAGAGACAGGGGCACCTTCTACGAGCAGTACTTC
D: .
V: TRBV20-1
J: TRBJ2-7
size: many

CDR3: CASSEREVTSATQYF
DNA: TGTGCCAGCAGTGAACGAGAGGTTACTAGCGCCACCCAGTACTTC
D: TRBD2
V: TRBV2
J: TRBJ2-5
size: many

CDR3: CASSASGLQGGKAFF
DNA: TGTGCCAGCAGTGCCTCCGGGCTCCAGGGAGGTAAAGCTTTCTTT
D: .
V: TRBV2
J: TRBJ1-1
size: many

CDR3: CATSRDGFAGRETQYF
DNA: TGTGCCACCAGCAGAGATGGTTTCGCGGGGAGGGAGACCCAGTACTTC
D: .
V: TRBV15
J: TRBJ2-5
size: .

CDR3: CATILDGNTEAFF
DNA: TGCGCCACCATCTTGGACGGGAACACTGAAGCTTTCTTT
D: .
V: TRBV10-2
J: TRBJ1-1
size: many

CDR3: CASGVYAGELFF
DNA: TGTGCCAGCGGGGTTTACGCCGGGGAGCTGTTTTTT
D: .
V: TRBV25-1
J: TRBJ2-2
size: .

CDR3: CSAKRLGQETQYF
DNA: TGCAGTGCGAAGCGGCTGGGCCAAGAGACCCAGTACTTC
D: .
V: TRBV20-1
J: TRBJ2-5
size: many

CDR3: CSAYSKIQPQHF
DNA: TGCAGTGCTTACTCGAAGATTCAGCCCCAGCATTTT
D: .
V: TRBV20-1
J: TRBJ1-5
size: many

CDR3: CSVLQGTEAFF
DNA: TGCAGCGTCCTACAGGGGACTGAAGCTTTCTTT
D: TRBD1
V: TRBV29-1
J: TRBJ1-1
size: many

CDR3: CASGLTGGSNQPQHF
DNA: TGTGCTAGTGGTTTGACAGGTGGTAGCAATCAGCCCCAGCATTTT
D: .
V: TRBV12-5
J: TRBJ1-5
size: many

CDR3: CASSLGGSGGEQYF
DNA: TGTGCCAGCAGTCTGGGCGGGAGCGGGGGCGAGCAGTACTTC
D: TRBD2
V: TRBV28
J: TRBJ2-7
size: many

CDR3: CASRGGTTNQPQHF
DNA: TGTGCCAGCAGGGGAGGGACAACCAATCAGCCCCAGCATTTT
D: .
V: TRBV6-1
J: TRBJ1-5
size: many

CDR3: CAWGTGGNTGELFF
DNA: TGTGCCTGGGGAACAGGGGGAAACACCGGGGAGCTGTTTTTT
D: TRBD1
V: TRBV30
J: TRBJ2-2
size: .

CDR3: CASSEIPPRQGMNTEAFF
DNA: TGTGCCAGCAGTGAAATACCACCCCGACAGGGTATGAACACTGAAGCTTTCTTT
D: TRBD1
V: TRBV6-1
J: TRBJ1-1
size: many

CDR3: CSASAQSSYNSPLHF
DNA: TGCAGTGCTAGTGCGCAGAGCTCCTATAATTCACCCCTCCACTTT
D: .
V: TRBV20-1
J: TRBJ1-6
size: few

CDR3: CASSLPGGTEQYF
DNA: TGTGCCAGCAGTTTACCAGGGGGTACCGAGCAGTACTTC
D: TRBD1
V: TRBV12-3/TRBV12-4
J: TRBJ2-7
size: many

CDR3: CASRELAGRGTQYF
DNA: TGTGCCAGCAGGGAACTAGCGGGGAGGGGGACCCAGTACTTC
D: TRBD2
V: TRBV28
J: TRBJ2-5
size: .

CDR3: CASRKAGVSEAFF
DNA: TGTGCCAGCCGTAAAGCGGGCGTCAGTGAAGCTTTCTTT
D: .
V: TRBV5-6
J: TRBJ1-1
size: many

CDR3: CASSLEAGFSYGQSF
DNA: TGTGCCAGCAGCTTAGAAGCCGGATTCTCCTACGGGCAGTCCTTC
D: .
V: TRBV11-2
J: TRBJ2-7
size: .

CDR3: CASSVGDRVHEQYF
DNA: TGTGCCAGCAGCGTAGGGGACAGGGTTCACGAGCAGTACTTC
D: TRBD1
V: TRBV9
J: TRBJ2-7
size: many

CDR3: CASKQEYGYTF
DNA: TGTGCCAGTAAACAGGAGTATGGCTACACCTTC
D: .
V: TRBV18
J: TRBJ1-2
size: many

CDR3: CASSLIGQGGPYEQYF
DNA: TGTGCCAGCAGCCTAATTGGGCAAGGGGGCCCCTACGAGCAGTACTTC
D: TRBD1
V: TRBV11-2
J: TRBJ2-7
size: few

CDR3: CSVEVRVGGQSEAFF
DNA: TGCAGCGTTGAAGTTAGAGTCGGGGGACAGTCTGAAGCTTTCTTT
D: TRBD1
V: TRBV29-1
J: TRBJ1-1
size: .

CDR3: CASTDRQGASNYGYTF
DNA: TGTGCCAGCACCGACCGTCAGGGGGCTTCGAACTATGGCTACACCTTC
D: TRBD1
V: TRBV6-1
J: TRBJ1-2
size: .

CDR3: CASSFTGRETEAFF
DNA: TGTGCCAGCAGTTTTACGGGCCGGGAGACTGAAGCTTTCTTT
D: .
V: TRBV12-3/TRBV12-4
J: TRBJ1-1
size: many

CDR3: CASSEGGDTGELFF
DNA: TGTGCCAGCAGTGAGGGAGGAGACACCGGGGAGCTGTTTTTT
D: .
V: TRBV25-1
J: TRBJ2-2
size: many

CDR3: CASSRQGIRGYTF
DNA: TGTGCCAGCAGCCGACAGGGAATACGGGGCTACACCTTC
D: TRBD1
V: TRBV7-2
J: TRBJ1-2
size: many

CDR3: CASSLAIGGGTGELFF
DNA: TGCGCCAGCAGCTTGGCCATTGGGGGAGGAACCGGGGAGCTGTTTTTT
D: .
V: TRBV5-1
J: TRBJ2-2
size: many

CDR3: CASSYGGFGEPFF
DNA: TGTGCCAGCAGTTATGGGGGGTTCGGGGAGCCGTTTTTT
D: .
V: TRBV6-5
J: TRBJ2-2
size: .

CDR3: CASRSGLAVKETQYF
DNA: TGTGCCAGCAGATCGGGACTAGCGGTTAAAGAGACCCAGTACTTC
D: TRBD2
V: TRBV2
J: TRBJ2-5
size: many

CDR3: CASSTSGKPTDTQYF
DNA: TGTGCCAGCAGCACTAGCGGGAAGCCCACAGATACGCAGTATTTT
D: TRBD2
V: TRBV12-3/TRBV12-4
J: TRBJ2-3
size: many

CDR3: CASSAGQNYGYTF
DNA: TGCGCCAGCAGCGCAGGTCAAAACTATGGCTACACCTTC
D: .
V: TRBV5-1
J: TRBJ1-2
size: many

CDR3: CSVATGVLNTEAFF
DNA: TGCAGCGTAGCCACAGGGGTGCTGAACACTGAAGCTTTCTTT
D: TRBD1
V: TRBV29-1
J: TRBJ1-1
size: many

CDR3: CASSLGPPGGGYEQYF
DNA: TGTGCCAGCAGCTTAGGCCCTCCGGGGGGCGGTTACGAGCAGTACTTC
D: .
V: TRBV7-3
J: TRBJ2-7
size: many

CDR3: CASSLDRQYF
DNA: TGTGCCAGCAGCCTTGACAGGCAGTACTTC
D: .
V: TRBV11-2
J: TRBJ2-7
size: many

CDR3: CASSRDGGYTF
DNA: TGTGCCAGCAGCAGGGATGGTGGCTACACCTTC
D: .
V: TRBV12-3/TRBV12-4
J: TRBJ1-2
size: many

CDR3: CASSRPGNEQYF
DNA: TGTGCCAGTAGTCGGCCGGGTAACGAGCAGTACTTC
D: .
V: TRBV19
J: TRBJ2-7
size: many

CDR3: CASSLDGSGTQYF
DNA: TGTGCCAGCAGTTTAGACGGGAGTGGGACCCAGTACTTC
D: .
V: TRBV28
J: TRBJ2-5
size: few

CDR3: CASKGHEQYF
DNA: TGTGCCAGCAAGGGCCACGAGCAGTACTTC
D: .
V: TRBV28
J: TRBJ2-7
size: many

CDR3: CASSLDRGLAGAGEQYF
DNA: TGTGCCAGCAGCTTAGATCGGGGACTAGCGGGAGCAGGAGAGCAGTACTTC
D: TRBD2
V: TRBV11-2
J: TRBJ2-7
size: .

CDR3: CASSMERPTVAFF
DNA: TGTGCCAGCAGTATGGAACGGCCGACCGTAGCTTTCTTT
D: .
V: TRBV12-3/TRBV12-4
J: TRBJ1-1
size: many

CDR3: CASSLYGGDQPQHF
DNA: TGTGCCAGCAGCTTATATGGGGGGGATCAGCCCCAGCATTTT
D: .
V: TRBV7-9
J: TRBJ1-5
size: many

CDR3: CASSLEGGQGQAFF
DNA: TGTGCCAGCAGCTTAGAAGGGGGACAGGGTCAGGCTTTCTTT
D: TRBD1
V: TRBV11-2
J: TRBJ1-1
size: .